This TCR beta chain derives from a study of OX40 agonist ivuxolimab in advanced cancers. At the level of the study: Dosing consisted of intravenous ivuxolimab at 0.01 to 10 mg/kg every 2 weeks.

About this clone itself: As yet, its antigen is unknown.

Data came from immunoSEQ multiplex PCR; TCRdb stores just in-frame clones and leaves some out. The sample shows some 66,000 clones, around four fifths of them seen only once. The CDR3 runs 16 residues. Germline lookup yields CDR1 MNHEY and CDR2 SMNVEV (reference sequence). The V gene lost 1 base and the J gene lost 4 bases, with 15 bases spanning the gap. Study observations and caveats: In general, CD8+ T cells held more expanded clones than CD4+ did, on average. Both CD4+ and CD8+ T cell populations in blood had undergone clonal expansion by week 6 at 0.1 to 3.0 mg/kg. Specificity for antigen went undetermined in the expanded peripheral T cells.

This chain joins TRBV27 and TRBJ2-3; tentative D call: TRBD2 (7 bases). The starting material was CD4+ or CD8+ T cells sorted from blood, obtained in a trial of the OX40 agonist ivuxolimab. This receptor was identified in an adult with an advanced solid tumor such as melanoma, head and neck, liver or kidney cancer. The DNA of the CDR3 is TGTGCCAGCAGTTTATTCCGGGGGGCAGGGGCAGATACGCAGTATTTT. Encoded protein: CASSLFRGAGADTQYF.